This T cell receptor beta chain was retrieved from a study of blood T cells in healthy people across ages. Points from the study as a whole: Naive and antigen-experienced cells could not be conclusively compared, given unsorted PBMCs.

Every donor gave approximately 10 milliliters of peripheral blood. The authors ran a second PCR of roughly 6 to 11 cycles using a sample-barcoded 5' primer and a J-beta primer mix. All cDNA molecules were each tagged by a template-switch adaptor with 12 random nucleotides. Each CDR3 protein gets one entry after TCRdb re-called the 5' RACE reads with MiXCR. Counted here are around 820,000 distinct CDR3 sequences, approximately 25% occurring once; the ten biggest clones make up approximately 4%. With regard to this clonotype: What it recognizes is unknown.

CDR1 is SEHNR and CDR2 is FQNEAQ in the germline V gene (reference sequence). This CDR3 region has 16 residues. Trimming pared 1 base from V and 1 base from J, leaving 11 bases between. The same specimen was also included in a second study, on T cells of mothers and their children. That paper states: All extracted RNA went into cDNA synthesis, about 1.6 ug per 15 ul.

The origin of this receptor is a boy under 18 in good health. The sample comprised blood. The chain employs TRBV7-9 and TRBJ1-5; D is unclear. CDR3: CASSLGPMGSNQPQHF. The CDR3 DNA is TGTGCCAGCAGCTTAGGTCCAATGGGGAGCAATCAGCCCCAGCATTTT.